This TCR beta chain appears in the sequencing data of a study of cytomegalovirus exposure and HLA in healthy donors (dated by TCRdb to 2015 to 2018). Looking at the study overall: An earlier analysis of approximately 640 of the donors reported roughly 300 Gb of sequence data and 100 million to 130 million unique TCR beta sequences from 150 million to 200 million T cells. A later genetic analysis took genome-wide SNP genotypes for about three fifths of the roughly 700 donors and used that subset as a discovery cohort. The study combined high-throughput TCR immunosequencing, statistical association of individual TCRs with disease status, and machine learning to predict cytomegalovirus infection status. Alongside the repertoire data, information on donor age, sex, ethnicity and CMV serostatus was compiled. An early release that covered 500 to 800 HLA-typed donors contained about 300 gigabases of sequencing data and 75 million to 100 million unique TCR sequences. HLA typing covered class I and class II loci at four-digit resolution. Every repertoire in the discovery cohort had been generated on one and the same sequencing platform. Using immunosequencing, the study profiled T cell repertoires from 550 to 750 subjects and related those repertoires to cytomegalovirus serostatus. Along with the roughly 700-subject first cohort, a separate validation cohort of over a hundred different subjects was used. The later analysis used no new phenotypic data to find candidate immune exposures, relying instead on TCR beta sequences and their occurrence across donors. Four or five DR-DQ haplotypes were handled as single units for association and clustering because linkage in the cohort was strong. The study aimed to test whether signatures of past pathogen exposure could be identified by cataloging public T cell receptors. In an earlier analysis of a few hundred of the donors, high-throughput TCR beta sequencing was used to judge whether each TCR beta V gene segment behaved as functional or pseudogenic. On average, about 240,000 unique TCR beta nucleotide sequences were sequenced per donor among 398 genotyped donors of the cohort, with around 19% of those sequences being non-productive. The number of typed donors differed by locus: about 620-640 for A, B, C, DRB1 and DQB1; approximately 530 for DQA1; roughly 600 for DPA1; and some 450 for DPB1. A later analysis re-examined previously published TCR beta repertoires from several hundred donors and added high-resolution HLA genotyping to investigate patterns of TCR occurrence. Of the roughly 400 genotyped donors, 81% were placed in the genetic ancestry cluster associated with self-reported Caucasian donors.

Broad study findings and their caveats: Some IMGT-functional V segments, including TRBV6-2 and TRBV6-3, could not be told apart with the 87-base-pair reads, so those segments were excluded. In an earlier analysis of approximately 590 of the donors, most TCR beta V segments appeared in productive rearrangements about 87% or about 30% of the time, broadly matching IMGT annotations. A further reported finding was that TCR beta sequences accurately predicted the HLA-A and HLA-B alleles for most subjects in the first cohort. A few of the identified cytomegalovirus-associated TCR beta chains were confirmed in vitro to be specific for cytomegalovirus antigens. The study gave a list of around 170 TCR beta chains associated with cytomegalovirus. Immune exposure information for the cohort was limited to CMV serostatus. In a later genetic analysis, a missense DCLRE1C variant was associated with V-gene and J-gene trimming of TCR beta chains, and the association was replicated in an independent cohort. When HLA alleles, especially DR and DQ, strongly co-occurred, TCR associations were difficult to assign to individual alleles. According to the authors, the approach could potentially be generalized to other disease states and immunological phenotypes. A cluster of highly shared sequence variants was judged likely to represent a technical artifact of the sequencing pipeline. The cohort was sequenced for TCR beta chains only, and without alpha or paired-chain data the features that could be detected were limited. Because counts were too low, some 17 rarely observed V segments, including chromosome 9 orphons, were left out of the earlier analysis of approximately 500 of the donors. A later genetic analysis reported fewer N-insertions in productive TCRs among donors in an Asian-associated ancestry cluster than the 666-donor mean. Specific HLA alleles were associated with 15,000 to 20,000 TCR beta sequences at a false discovery rate of 0.05 in a later analysis. Cytomegalovirus status was reported to be diagnosed by the classifier with high specificity and sensitivity in both the original and validation cohorts. Across donors, most TCR sequences were observed very rarely, whereas some public TCRs were present in many individuals. Several of the top co-occurrence clusters appeared to be linked to parvovirus B19, influenza, CMV and Epstein-Barr virus, according to a later analysis. In a later analysis, HLA-associated TCR beta chains showed more clonal expansion and lower generation probabilities than non-associated chains that were equally common. In a later analysis, the rate of TCR association differed among HLA loci, with DRB1 alleles having the most associated TCRs and HLA-C alleles having the fewest. Because HLA typing was missing for some donors at each locus, association tests included only the typed subset. A later analysis found that most CMV-associated TCR beta chains appeared HLA-restricted, with HLA associations seemingly driven largely by CMV exposure. Linkage disequilibrium might explain the correlated functional status among segregating V segments, but an unknown experimental factor could not be excluded. Sequencing depth was assumed to be roughly uniform across donors in the presence/absence analyses, though that assumption may not hold.

Preparation of the library involved the immunoSEQ multiplex PCR assay. A mixture of 60 forward primers for TCR Vbeta segments and 13 reverse primers for TCR Jbeta segments was used in the multiplex PCR. A multiplex PCR assay on genomic DNA amplified the CDR3 region of rearranged TCR beta genes. Amplified TCR beta libraries were sequenced as 87-base-pair reads on the Illumina HiSeq System. Regarding the original processing steps: A later analysis counted 65 million to 90 million unique TCR beta chains across the approximately 700 repertoires, and about 10 million of these chains were shared by at least two donors. A nearest-neighbor algorithm error-corrected the raw reads and collapsed the reads into unique sequences, merging closely related sequences to remove PCR and sequencing errors. Alignment of CDR3 sequences to IMGT reference sequences was used to assign V, D and J gene segments. For a sequence to be retained, a match of at least six nucleotides was required to both a V gene segment and a J gene segment. Rearrangements were called productive when the CDR3 lacked stop codons and stayed in frame with V and J; all others were non-productive. CDR3 was defined by IMGT convention, running from the second conserved V-encoded cysteine to the conserved J-encoded phenylalanine. In an earlier analysis of around 540 of the donors, sequences lacking an unambiguous match to a single V gene segment were excluded. An earlier analysis of a few hundred of the donors called V segments functional above 56.7% productive rearrangements and segregating when the between-donor standard deviation exceeded 5%. A statistical classification framework was built to diagnose cytomegalovirus status from the catalog of TCR beta chain sequences. In a later analysis, V and J genes were assigned by comparing TCR nucleotide sequences against IMGT/GENE-DB human TR gene sequences. Using the TCRdist pipeline, a later analysis assigned CDR3 sequences along with most-parsimonious VDJ recombination scenarios. A later analysis defined each TCR beta chain by its CDR3 amino acid sequence plus V-gene family, and excluded reads lacking a unique V-gene family. To address suspected cross-contamination and a sequencing artifact, a later analysis removed roughly 640 highly shared, low-generation-probability nucleotide sequences. In a later analysis, a clonal expansion index for each public chain was calculated from normalized within-repertoire ranks of inferred template counts. In a later analysis, generation probabilities were computed with a VDJ recombination model fitted to out-of-frame rearrangements, and the resulting probabilities were checked against IGoR. Hypergeometric tests were used in a later analysis to score TCR-TCR, TCR-HLA and TCR-CMV co-occurrence, with a repertoire-size bias correction applied to the TCR pairs. In a later analysis, false discovery rates were estimated by permuting HLA or CMV assignments 20 times. A later analysis grouped co-occurring TCRs with DBSCAN, adding TCRdist sequence similarity when clustering within HLA-allele-positive subsets. Repertoires with fewer than 30,000 or more than 120,000 public chains were left out of co-occurrence clustering, as were four to six repertoires with anomalous nucleotide sharing. The table was pulled from immuneACCESS by TCRdb, which kept in-frame rearrangements only. Such tables lose some clones; where checked, under half of the loss comes from unresolved V genes, and the rest has no known cause. The V and J calls and clone size come from that table; D and trimming were worked out from the DNA. The sample records approximately 170,000 clones, over 60% of which are singletons. 1.5% of the sample is in the top ten clones.

The junction shows trimming of 4 bases on V and 4 bases on J, plus 26 bases between the germline ends. The CDR3, cysteine through phenylalanine, is 19 amino acids long. Here the CDR3 DNA is all that survives: 57 bases in frame from base 1. Reading the germline V gene gives CDR1 KGHSH and CDR2 LQKENI. In total, approximately 690 healthy bone marrow donors made up the cohort. All cohort members were sampled while nominally healthy, although unrecorded immune exposures were likely present. The donor tested CMV seronegative and was one of the 352 seronegative cohort members. A peripheral blood sample was collected from each donor, and TCR beta sequencing was performed on peripheral blood mononuclear cells. The Qiagen DNeasy Blood Extraction Kit was used to extract genomic DNA from the blood cell samples. On this clone: This receptor's antigen is unknown. Nothing much larger sits one base from this clone, and base qualities are not available.

The TCR sequence derives from a girl under 18 in good health and CMV-seronegative. Material for sequencing was PBMCs. The chain couples TRBV18 to TRBJ2-1, and TRBD2 may be the D gene, going by 7 matching bases. The DNA reads TGTGCCAGCTCACTCGAGGAGTTTTATGAGGGGGGGACTTACAATGAGCAGTTCTTC. This sequence encodes CASSLEEFYEGGTYNEQFF.